This T cell receptor (beta chain) was sequenced in a study of patients and donors after allogeneic stem cell transplantation. Using its own MiXCR run on the RT-PCR reads, TCRdb lists one record per CDR3 protein. The table has some 880,000 distinct CDR3 sequences, around 17% seen once. In this sample, this clonotype turned up many times. The CDR3 is 15 residues long. Germline V CDR1 and CDR2: LNHNV, YYDKDF (reference sequence). V dropped 4 bases and J dropped 7 bases, with 18 bases sitting between them. The rearrangement uses TRBV15 and TRBJ2-3; the D gene is possibly TRBD2 (5 bases). The sample comprised blood, either unsorted or a sorted T cell fraction (not recorded which). This receptor was taken from a human donor who was either an allogeneic HSCT recipient or a stem cell or donor lymphocyte infusion donor (not recorded which). It is not recorded whose cells these are; they may come from a transplant donor. CDR3 loop: CATSKDLKGAHTQYF. The CDR3 DNA reads as TGTGCCACCAGCAAAGATCTAAAGGGAGCACATACGCAGTATTTT.